Below are 5 T cell receptor beta chains sequenced from a single sample in a study of blood T cell repertoires in COVID-19. Libraries were prepared by immunoSEQ multiplex PCR; TCRdb keeps only in-frame clonotypes and omits some of them. The sample has some 340,000 clones, 85% to 95% seen once. The sequenced sample was PBMCs or T cells enriched from blood (not recorded which). These receptors all come from a woman aged 25 to 39 who had been exposed to COVID-19.

This chain uses TRBV9 with TRBJ2-5, with D possibly matching TRBD2 (6 bases). The CDR3 is 17 amino acids. Germline V gene sequence: CDR1 SGDLS, CDR2 YYNGEE. V was cut by 1 base and J by 2 bases, with 18 bases left in between. The CDR3, as DNA: TGTGCCAGCAGCGTATCCCCGAGCATGGGGGGACAAGAGACCCAGTACTTC. Amino acids: CASSVSPSMGGQETQYF.

This chain connects TRBV4-1 to TRBJ1-1; D uncertain. CDR1 is MGHRA, CDR2 YSYEKL, per germline. V was cut by 1 base and J by 7 bases, with 13 bases left in between. The CDR3 has 14 residues. CDR3 amino acids: CASSQGGGRGEAFF. The CDR3 nucleotides are TGCGCCAGCAGCCAAGGGGGAGGGCGAGGTGAAGCTTTCTTT.

The J gene is TRBJ1-3, the V gene TRBV12-3 or TRBV12-4, with D possibly being TRBD1 (5 bases). Trimming cost V 8 bases and J 8 bases, with 10 bases left between them. The length of the CDR3 is 11 residues. Here the CDR3 reads CASGTGHTIYF. CDR3 bases: TGTGCCAGCGGAACAGGACACACCATATATTTT.

The chain recombines TRBV18 with TRBJ1-3, with 8 bases that match TRBD1. CDR1 is KGHSH and CDR2 is LQKENI in the germline V gene. The V segment lost 6 bases and the J segment 3 bases; nucleotides outside the gene matches: 13. CDR3 size: 17 residues. In DNA form, the CDR3 reads TGTGCCAGCTCCCCCCGGACAGGGCCCGGGGGTGGAAACACCATATATTTT. Translated: CASSPRTGPGGGNTIYF.

The chain employs TRBV5-6 and TRBJ2-7; a weak D match, TRBD2 (5 bases). Germline V CDR1 and CDR2: SGHDT, YYEEEE. The CDR3 is 14 amino acids. Trimming removed 7 bases from V and 1 base from J, with 15 bases in between. For the CDR3, the DNA is TGTGCCAGCGCCAAACCCGGGGAATCCTACGAGCAGTACTTC. The encoded protein is CASAKPGESYEQYF.